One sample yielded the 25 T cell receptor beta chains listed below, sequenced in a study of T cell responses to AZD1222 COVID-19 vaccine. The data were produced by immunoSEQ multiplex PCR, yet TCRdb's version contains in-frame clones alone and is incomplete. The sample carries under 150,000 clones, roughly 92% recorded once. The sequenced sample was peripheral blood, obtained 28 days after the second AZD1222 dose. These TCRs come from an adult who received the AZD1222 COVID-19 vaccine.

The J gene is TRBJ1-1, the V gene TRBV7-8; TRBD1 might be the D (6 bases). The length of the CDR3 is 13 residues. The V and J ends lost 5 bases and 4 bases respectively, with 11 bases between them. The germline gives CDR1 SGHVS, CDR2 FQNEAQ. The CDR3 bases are TGTGCCAGCAGCCTGGCAGGGGCCACTGAAGCTTTCTTT. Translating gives CASSLAGATEAFF.

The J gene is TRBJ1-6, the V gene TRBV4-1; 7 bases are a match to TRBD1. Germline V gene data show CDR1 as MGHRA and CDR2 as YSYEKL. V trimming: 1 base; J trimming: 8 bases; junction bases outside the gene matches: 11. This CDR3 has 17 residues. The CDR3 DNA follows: TGCGCCAGCAGCCAAGTTGGGACAGAACGCGGGCATTCACCCCTCCACTTT. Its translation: CASSQVGTERGHSPLHF.

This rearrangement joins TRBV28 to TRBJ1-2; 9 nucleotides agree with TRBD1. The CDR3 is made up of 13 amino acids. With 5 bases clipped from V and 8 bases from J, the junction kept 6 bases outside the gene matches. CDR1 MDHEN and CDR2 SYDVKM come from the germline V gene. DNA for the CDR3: TGTGCCAGCAGTCCCGGGACAGGGTTCGGCTACACCTTC. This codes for CASSPGTGFGYTF.

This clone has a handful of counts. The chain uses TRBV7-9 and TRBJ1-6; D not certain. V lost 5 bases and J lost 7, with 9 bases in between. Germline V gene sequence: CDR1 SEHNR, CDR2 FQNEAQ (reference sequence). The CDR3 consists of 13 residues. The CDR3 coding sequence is TGTGCCAGCAGCACGACTATAAATTCACCCCTCCACTTT. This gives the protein CASSTTINSPLHF.

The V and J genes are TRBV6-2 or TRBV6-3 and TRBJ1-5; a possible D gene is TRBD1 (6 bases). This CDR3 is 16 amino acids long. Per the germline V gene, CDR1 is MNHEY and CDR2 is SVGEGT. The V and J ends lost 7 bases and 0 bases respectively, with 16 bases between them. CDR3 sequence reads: CASTPGGPYSNQPQHF. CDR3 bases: TGTGCCAGCACCCCCGGGGGGCCCTATAGCAATCAGCCCCAGCATTTT.

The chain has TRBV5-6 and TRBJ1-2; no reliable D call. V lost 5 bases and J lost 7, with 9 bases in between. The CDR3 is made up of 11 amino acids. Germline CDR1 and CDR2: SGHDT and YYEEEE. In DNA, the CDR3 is TGTGCCAGCAGGGAGGGAGGTGGCTACACCTTC. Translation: CASREGGGYTF.

CDR3 residues: CASSPREGGNTEAFF. As DNA, the CDR3 is TGTGCCAGCAGCCCCAGGGAAGGGGGTAACACTGAAGCTTTCTTT. This chain joins TRBV5-4 and TRBJ1-1; D is possibly TRBD1 (6 bases). Germline CDR1 and CDR2: SGHNT and YYREEE (reference sequence). The germline V and J ends were trimmed by 4 bases and 2 bases, with 15 bases remaining between them. The CDR3 sequence is 15 residues long.

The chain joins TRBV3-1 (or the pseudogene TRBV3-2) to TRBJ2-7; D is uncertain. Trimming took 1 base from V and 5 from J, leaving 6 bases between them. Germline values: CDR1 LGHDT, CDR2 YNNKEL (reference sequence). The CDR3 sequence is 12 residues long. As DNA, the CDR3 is TGTGCCAGCAGCCAAGTAGAGAACGAGCAGTACTTC. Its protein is CASSQVENEQYF.

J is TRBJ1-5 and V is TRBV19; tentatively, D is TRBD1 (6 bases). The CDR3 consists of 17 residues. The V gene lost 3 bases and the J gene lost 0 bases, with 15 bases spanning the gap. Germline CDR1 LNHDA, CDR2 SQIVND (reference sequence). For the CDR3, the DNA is TGTGCCAGTAGTATTCGCCAGGGGACTTCTAGCAATCAGCCCCAGCATTTT. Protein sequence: CASSIRQGTSSNQPQHF.

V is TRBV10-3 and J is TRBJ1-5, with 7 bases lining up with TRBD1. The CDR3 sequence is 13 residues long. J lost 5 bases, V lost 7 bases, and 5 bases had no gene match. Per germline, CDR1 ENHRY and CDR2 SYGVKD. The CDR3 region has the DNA TGTGCCATCACCAACGACAGGGATCAGCCCCAGCATTTT. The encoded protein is CAITNDRDQPQHF.

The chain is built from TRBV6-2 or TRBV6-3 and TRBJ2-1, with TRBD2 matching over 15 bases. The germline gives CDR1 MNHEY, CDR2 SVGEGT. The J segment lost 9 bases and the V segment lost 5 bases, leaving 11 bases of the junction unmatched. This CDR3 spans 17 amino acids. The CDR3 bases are TGTGCCAGCAGTAGAAGGGGGACTAGCGGGAGGTATATTGAGCAGTTCTTC. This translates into CASSRRGTSGRYIEQFF.

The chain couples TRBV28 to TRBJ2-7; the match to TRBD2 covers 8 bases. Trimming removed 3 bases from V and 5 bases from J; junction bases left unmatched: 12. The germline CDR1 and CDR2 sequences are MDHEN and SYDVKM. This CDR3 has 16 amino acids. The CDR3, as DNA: TGTGCCAGCAGTTTCCAGCGGGAGACCACGAGGCACGAGCAGTACTTC. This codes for CASSFQRETTRHEQYF.

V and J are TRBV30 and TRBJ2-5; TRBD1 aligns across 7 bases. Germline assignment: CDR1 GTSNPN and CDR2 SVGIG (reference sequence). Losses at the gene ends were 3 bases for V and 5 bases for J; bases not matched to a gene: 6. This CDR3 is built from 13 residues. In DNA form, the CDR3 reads TGTGCCTGGAGAATCAGGGGGACGGAGACCCAGTACTTC. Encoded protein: CAWRIRGTETQYF.

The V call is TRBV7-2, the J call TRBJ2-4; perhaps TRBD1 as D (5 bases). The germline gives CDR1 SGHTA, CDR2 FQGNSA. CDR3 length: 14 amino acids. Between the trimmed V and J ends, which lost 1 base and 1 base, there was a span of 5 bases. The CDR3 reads CASSLGGAKNIQYF. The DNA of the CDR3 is TGTGCCAGCAGCTTAGGGGGCGCCAAAAACATTCAGTACTTC.

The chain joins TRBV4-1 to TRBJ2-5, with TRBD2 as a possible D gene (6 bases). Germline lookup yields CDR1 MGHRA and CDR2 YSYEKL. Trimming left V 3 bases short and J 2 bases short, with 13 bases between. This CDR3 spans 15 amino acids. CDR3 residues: CASSHQAGAQETQYF. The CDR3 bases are TGCGCCAGCAGCCACCAAGCGGGCGCTCAAGAGACCCAGTACTTC.

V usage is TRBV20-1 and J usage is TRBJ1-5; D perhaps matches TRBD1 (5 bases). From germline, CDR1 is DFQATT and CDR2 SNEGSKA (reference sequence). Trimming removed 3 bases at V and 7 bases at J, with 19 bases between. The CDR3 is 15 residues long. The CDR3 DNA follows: TGCAGTGCTAGTCTCCCTGCGGCAGGGCGGCAGCCCCAGCATTTT. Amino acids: CSASLPAAGRQPQHF.

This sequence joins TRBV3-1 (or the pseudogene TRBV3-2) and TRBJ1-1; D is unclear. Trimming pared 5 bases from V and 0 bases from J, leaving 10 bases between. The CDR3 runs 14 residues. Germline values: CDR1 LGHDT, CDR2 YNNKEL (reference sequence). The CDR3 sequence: CASSTRTVNTEAFF. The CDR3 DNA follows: TGTGCCAGCAGCACGCGAACAGTGAACACTGAAGCTTTCTTT.

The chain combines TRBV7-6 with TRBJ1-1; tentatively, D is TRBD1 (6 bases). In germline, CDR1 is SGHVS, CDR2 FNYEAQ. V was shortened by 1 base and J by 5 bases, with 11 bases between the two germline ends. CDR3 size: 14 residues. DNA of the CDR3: TGTGCCAGCAGCTTAGGTAGGGGGAGGACTGAAGCTTTCTTT. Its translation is CASSLGRGRTEAFF.

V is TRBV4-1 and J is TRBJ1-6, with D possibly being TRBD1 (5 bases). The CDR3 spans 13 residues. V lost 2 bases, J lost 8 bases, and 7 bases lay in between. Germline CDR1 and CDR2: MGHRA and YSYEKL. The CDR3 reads CASSQTGDSPLHF. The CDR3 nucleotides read TGCGCCAGCAGCCAAACAGGTGATTCACCCCTCCACTTT.

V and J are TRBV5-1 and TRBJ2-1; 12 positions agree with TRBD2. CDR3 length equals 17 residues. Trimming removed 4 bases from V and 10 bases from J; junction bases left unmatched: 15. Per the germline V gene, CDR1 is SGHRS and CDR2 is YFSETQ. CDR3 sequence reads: CASSPSPSGRARGEQFF. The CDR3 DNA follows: TGCGCCAGCAGCCCTAGTCCTAGCGGGAGGGCCAGGGGAGAGCAGTTCTTC.

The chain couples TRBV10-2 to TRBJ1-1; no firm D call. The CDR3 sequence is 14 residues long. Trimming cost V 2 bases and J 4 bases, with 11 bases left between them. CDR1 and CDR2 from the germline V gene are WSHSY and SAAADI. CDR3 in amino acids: CASSEGLTVTEAFF. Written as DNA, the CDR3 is TGCGCCAGCAGTGAGGGGCTGACGGTCACTGAAGCTTTCTTT.

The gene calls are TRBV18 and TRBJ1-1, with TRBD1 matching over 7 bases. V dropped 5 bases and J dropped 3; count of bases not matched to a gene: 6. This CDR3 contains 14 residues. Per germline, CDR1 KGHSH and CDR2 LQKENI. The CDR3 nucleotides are TGTGCCAGCTCAGAAGCCAGGGGGTACACTGAAGCTTTCTTT. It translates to CASSEARGYTEAFF.

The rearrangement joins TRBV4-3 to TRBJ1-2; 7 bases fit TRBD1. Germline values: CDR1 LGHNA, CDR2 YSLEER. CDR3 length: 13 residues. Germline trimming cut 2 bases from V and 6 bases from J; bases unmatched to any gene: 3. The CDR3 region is CASSQPDRDGYTF. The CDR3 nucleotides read TGCGCCAGCAGCCAACCCGACAGGGATGGCTACACCTTC.

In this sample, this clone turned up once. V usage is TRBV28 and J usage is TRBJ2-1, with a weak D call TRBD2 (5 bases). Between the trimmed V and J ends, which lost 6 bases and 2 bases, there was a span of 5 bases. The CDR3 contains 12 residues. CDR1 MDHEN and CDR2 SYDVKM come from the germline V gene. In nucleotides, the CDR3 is TGTGCCAGCAGGAGGGCCTACAATGAGCAGTTCTTC. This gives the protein CASRRAYNEQFF.

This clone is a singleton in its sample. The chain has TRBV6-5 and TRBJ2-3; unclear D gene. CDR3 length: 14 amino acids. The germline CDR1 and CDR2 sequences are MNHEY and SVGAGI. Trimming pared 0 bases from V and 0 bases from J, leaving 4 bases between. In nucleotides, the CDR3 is TGTGCCAGCAGTTACTCAACTAGCACAGATACGCAGTATTTT. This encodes CASSYSTSTDTQYF.